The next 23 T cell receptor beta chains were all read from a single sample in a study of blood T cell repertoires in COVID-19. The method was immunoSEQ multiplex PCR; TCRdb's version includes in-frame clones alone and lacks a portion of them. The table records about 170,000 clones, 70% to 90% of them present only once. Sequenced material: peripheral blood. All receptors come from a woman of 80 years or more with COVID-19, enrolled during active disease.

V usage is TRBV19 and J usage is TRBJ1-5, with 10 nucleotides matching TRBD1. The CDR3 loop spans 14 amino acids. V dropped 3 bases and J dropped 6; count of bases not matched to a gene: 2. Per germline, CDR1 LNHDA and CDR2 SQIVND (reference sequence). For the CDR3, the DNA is TGTGCCAGTAGTATTGACAGGGGGCCTCAGCCCCAGCATTTT. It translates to CASSIDRGPQPQHF.

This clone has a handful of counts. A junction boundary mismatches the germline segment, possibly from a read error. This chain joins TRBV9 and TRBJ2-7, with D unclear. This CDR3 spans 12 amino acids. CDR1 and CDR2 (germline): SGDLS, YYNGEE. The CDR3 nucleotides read TGTGCCAGCAGCGTAGATTCCTCCGAGCAGTACTTC. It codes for CASSVDSSEQYF.

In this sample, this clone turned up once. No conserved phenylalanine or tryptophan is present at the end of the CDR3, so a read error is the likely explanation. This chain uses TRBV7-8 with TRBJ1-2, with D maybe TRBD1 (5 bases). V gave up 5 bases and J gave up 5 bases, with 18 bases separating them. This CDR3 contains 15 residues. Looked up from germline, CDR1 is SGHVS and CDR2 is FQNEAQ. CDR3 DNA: TGTGCCAGCAGCCCCCGTCTCGAGGGGAGGTATGGCTACACCCTC. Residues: CASSPRLEGRYGYTL.

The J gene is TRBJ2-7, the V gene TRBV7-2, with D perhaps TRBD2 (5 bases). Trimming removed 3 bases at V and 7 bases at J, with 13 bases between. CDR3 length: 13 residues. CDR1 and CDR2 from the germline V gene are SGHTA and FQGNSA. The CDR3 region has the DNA TGTGCCAGCAGCTTCGGACCTTCGGGGGAGCAGTACTTC. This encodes CASSFGPSGEQYF.

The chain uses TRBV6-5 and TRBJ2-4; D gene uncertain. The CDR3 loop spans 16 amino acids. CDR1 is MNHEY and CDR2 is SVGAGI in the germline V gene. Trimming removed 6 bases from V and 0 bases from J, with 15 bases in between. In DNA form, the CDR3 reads TGTGCCAGCAGATACACAGATACTCTAGCCAAAAACATTCAGTACTTC. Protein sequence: CASRYTDTLAKNIQYF.

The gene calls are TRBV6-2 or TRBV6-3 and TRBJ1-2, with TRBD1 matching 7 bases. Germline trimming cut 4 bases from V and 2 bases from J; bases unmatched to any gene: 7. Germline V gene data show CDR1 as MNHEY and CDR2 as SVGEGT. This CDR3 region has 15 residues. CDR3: CASSSDRAPNYGYTF. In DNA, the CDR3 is TGTGCCAGCAGTTCTGACAGGGCCCCCAACTATGGCTACACCTTC.

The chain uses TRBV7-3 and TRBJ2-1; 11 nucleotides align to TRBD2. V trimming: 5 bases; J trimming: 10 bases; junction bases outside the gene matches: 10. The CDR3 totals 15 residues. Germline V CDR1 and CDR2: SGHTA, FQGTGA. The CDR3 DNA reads TGTGCCAGCAGCCCAACTAGCGGGAGCCGTGGGGAGCAGTTCTTC. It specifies CASSPTSGSRGEQFF.

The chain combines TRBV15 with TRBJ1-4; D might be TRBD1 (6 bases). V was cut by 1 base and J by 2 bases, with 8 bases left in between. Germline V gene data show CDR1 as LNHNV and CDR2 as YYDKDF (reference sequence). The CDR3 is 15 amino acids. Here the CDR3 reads CATSRGGQTNEKLFF. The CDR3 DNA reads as TGTGCCACCAGCAGAGGTGGACAGACTAATGAAAAACTGTTTTTT.

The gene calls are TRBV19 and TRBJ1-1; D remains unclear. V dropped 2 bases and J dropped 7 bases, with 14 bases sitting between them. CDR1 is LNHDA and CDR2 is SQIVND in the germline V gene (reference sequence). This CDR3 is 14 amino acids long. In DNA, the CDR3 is TGTGCCAGTAGTATAAGGAAGGCAGAGGGTGAAGCTTTCTTT. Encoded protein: CASSIRKAEGEAFF.

The chain's CDR3 is CASSLVAGGTDTQYF. As DNA, the CDR3 is TGCGCCAGCAGCTTGGTGGCGGGAGGGACAGATACGCAGTATTTT. The chain joins TRBV5-1 to TRBJ2-3; 9 bases fit TRBD2. V lost 0 bases and J lost 3; bases outside the gene matches: 2. CDR1 and CDR2 from the germline V gene are SGHRS and YFSETQ. This CDR3 comprises 15 residues. Full variable domain (rest looked up from reference TRBV5-1 and TRBJ2-3): KAGVTQTPRYLIKTRGQQVTLSCSPISGHRSVSWYQQTPGQGLQFLFEYFSETQRNKGNFPGRFSGRQFSNSRSEMNVSTLELGDSALYLCASSLVAGGTDTQYFGPGTRLTVL.

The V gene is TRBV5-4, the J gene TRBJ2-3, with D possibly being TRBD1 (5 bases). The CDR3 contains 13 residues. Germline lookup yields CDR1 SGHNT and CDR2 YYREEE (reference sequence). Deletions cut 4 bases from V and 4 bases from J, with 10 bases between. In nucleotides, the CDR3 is TGTGCCAGCAGCAGCAGGGATTCAGATACGCAGTATTTT. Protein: CASSSRDSDTQYF.

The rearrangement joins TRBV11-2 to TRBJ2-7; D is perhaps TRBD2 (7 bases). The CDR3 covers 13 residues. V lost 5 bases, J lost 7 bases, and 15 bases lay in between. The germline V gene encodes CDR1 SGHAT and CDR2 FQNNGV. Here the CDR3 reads CASSPPGGVEQYF. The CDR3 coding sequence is TGTGCCAGCAGCCCCCCGGGGGGCGTGGAGCAGTACTTC.

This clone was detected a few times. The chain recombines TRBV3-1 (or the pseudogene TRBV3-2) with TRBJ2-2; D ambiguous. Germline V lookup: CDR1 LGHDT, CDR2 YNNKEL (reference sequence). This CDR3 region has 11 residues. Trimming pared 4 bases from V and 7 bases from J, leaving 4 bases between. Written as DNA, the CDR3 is TGTGCCAGCAGCCTCGTCGGGGAGCTGTTTTTT. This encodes CASSLVGELFF.

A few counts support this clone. In DNA, the CDR3 is TGTGCCAGCAGTGCAGTAGCGGGAGGGCAGGGGCATGAGCAGTTCTTC. Residues: CASSAVAGGQGHEQFF. V usage is TRBV28 and J usage is TRBJ2-1, with 11 bases lining up with TRBD2. Looked up from germline, CDR1 is MDHEN and CDR2 is SYDVKM. The CDR3 is 16 amino acids. J gave up 8 bases and V 5 bases, and 11 bases lay outside the gene matches.

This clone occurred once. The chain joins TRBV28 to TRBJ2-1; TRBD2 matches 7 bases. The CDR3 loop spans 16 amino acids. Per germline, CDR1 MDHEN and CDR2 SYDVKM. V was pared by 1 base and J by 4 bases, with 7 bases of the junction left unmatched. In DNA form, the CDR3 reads TGTGCCAGCAGTTTATATCGCCTAGCGGAGTACAATGAGCAGTTCTTC. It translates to CASSLYRLAEYNEQFF.

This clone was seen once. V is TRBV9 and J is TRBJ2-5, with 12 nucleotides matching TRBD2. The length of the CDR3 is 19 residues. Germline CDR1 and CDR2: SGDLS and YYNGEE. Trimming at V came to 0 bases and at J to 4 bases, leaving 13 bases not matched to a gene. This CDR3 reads CASSVGVTSGSWARETQYF. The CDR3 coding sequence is TGTGCCAGCAGCGTAGGGGTGACTAGCGGGAGTTGGGCCCGAGAGACCCAGTACTTC.

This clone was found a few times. This CDR3 is CASSRTGTGRGNTEAFF. CDR3 coding DNA: TGTGCCAGCAGCCGGACCGGGACAGGGAGGGGAAACACTGAAGCTTTCTTT. The chain joins TRBV4-2 to TRBJ1-1; 9 bases agree with TRBD1. V was clipped by 4 bases and J by 2 bases; unmatched bases: 11. CDR1 and CDR2 from the germline V gene are LGHNA and YNFKEQ. This CDR3 has 17 residues.

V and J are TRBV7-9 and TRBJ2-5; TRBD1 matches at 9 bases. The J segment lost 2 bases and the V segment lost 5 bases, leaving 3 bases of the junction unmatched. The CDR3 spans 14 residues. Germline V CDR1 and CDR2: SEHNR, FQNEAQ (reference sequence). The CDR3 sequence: CASSNRGLQETQYF. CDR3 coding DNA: TGTGCCAGCAGCAACAGGGGGCTACAAGAGACCCAGTACTTC.

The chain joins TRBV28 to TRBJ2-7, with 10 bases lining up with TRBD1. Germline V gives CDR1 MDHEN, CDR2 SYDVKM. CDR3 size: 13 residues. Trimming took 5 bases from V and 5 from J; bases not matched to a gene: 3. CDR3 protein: CASSRQGAHEQYF. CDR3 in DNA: TGTGCCAGCAGTCGACAGGGGGCCCACGAGCAGTACTTC. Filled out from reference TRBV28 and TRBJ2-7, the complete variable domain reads DVKVTQSSRYLVKRTGEKVFLECVQDMDHENMFWYRQDPGLGLRLIYFSYDVKMKEKGDIPEGYSVSREKKERFSLILESASTNQTSMYLCASSRQGAHEQYFGPGTRLTVT.

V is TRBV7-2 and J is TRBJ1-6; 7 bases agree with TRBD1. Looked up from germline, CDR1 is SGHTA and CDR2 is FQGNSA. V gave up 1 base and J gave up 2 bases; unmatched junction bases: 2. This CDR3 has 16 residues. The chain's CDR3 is CASSLGTGAYNSPLHF. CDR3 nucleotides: TGTGCCAGCAGCTTAGGGACAGGAGCCTATAATTCACCCCTCCACTTT. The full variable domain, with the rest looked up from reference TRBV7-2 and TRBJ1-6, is GAGVSQSPSNKVTEKGKDVELRCDPISGHTALYWYRQSLGQGLEFLIYFQGNSAPDKSGLPSDRFSAERTGGSVSTLTIQRTQQEDSAVYLCASSLGTGAYNSPLHFGNGTRLTVT.

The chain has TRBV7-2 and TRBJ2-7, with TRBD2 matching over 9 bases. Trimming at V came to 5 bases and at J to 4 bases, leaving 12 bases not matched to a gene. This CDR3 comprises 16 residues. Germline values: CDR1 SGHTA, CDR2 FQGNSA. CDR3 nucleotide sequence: TGTGCCAGCAGCGAAGTGGTATCTAGCGGGACTTACGAGCAGTACTTC. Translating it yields CASSEVVSSGTYEQYF.

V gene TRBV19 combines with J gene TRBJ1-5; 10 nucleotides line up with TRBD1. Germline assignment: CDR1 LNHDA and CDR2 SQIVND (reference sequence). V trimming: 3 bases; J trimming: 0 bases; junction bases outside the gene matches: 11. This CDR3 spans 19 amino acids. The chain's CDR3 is CASSMGAGTGEYSNQPQHF. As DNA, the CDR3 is TGTGCCAGTAGTATGGGGGCCGGGACAGGGGAATATAGCAATCAGCCCCAGCATTTT.

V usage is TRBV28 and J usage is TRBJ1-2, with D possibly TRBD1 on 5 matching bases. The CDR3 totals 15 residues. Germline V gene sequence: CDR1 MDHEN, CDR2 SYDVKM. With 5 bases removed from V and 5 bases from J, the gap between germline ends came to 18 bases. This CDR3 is CASSRLRGGYYGYTF. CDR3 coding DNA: TGTGCCAGCAGTAGATTAAGGGGCGGATATTATGGCTACACCTTC.